Listed below are T cell receptor beta chains from one sample, sequenced in a study of OX40 agonist ivuxolimab in advanced cancers. The data were produced by immunoSEQ multiplex PCR, yet TCRdb's version contains in-frame clones alone and is incomplete. The data hold 55,000 to 65,000 clones, with 70% to 90% observed a single time. The specimen comprised CD4+ or CD8+ T cells sorted from blood, sampled in a trial of the OX40 agonist ivuxolimab. The receptor set was obtained from an adult with an advanced solid tumor such as melanoma, head and neck, liver or kidney cancer. Each CDR3 is given with its conserved first and last residue. Each record gives: D gene, J gene, V gene, clone size, CDR3 DNA, CDR3 protein. D genes are given only for firm matches. Where a row states a size, it is once, few, many or the class of an expanded clone; other rows omit it.

>TRBD1|TRBJ2-7|TRBV27|once
TGTGCCAGCAGTTACCAGGGGGACAGATACGAGCAGTACTTC
CASSYQGDRYEQYF
>TRBD2|TRBJ2-1|TRBV29-1|-
TGCAGCGTTGGAAGCGGGGGGACCTACAATGAGCAGTTCTTC
CSVGSGGTYNEQFF
>-|TRBJ2-5|TRBV9|-
TGTGCCAGCAGCGTAGGAGGAGAGACCCAGTACTTC
CASSVGGETQYF
>TRBD1|TRBJ1-2|TRBV11-3|few
TGTGCCAGCAGCTCGGGACAGGGATATGGCTACACCTTC
CASSSGQGYGYTF
>-|TRBJ1-2|TRBV7-9|-
TGTGCCAGCAGCCTATTTTCTGGCTACACCTTC
CASSLFSGYTF
>TRBD1|TRBJ2-7|TRBV6-5|-
TGTGCCAGCTCGACAGGGTCCTACGAGCAGTACTTC
CASSTGSYEQYF
>-|TRBJ1-5|TRBV18|-
TGTGCCAGCTCACCAGTGGGACAAACACCAAATAGCAATCAGCCCCAGCATTTT
CASSPVGQTPNSNQPQHF
>-|TRBJ1-2|TRBV7-2|-
TGTGCCAGCAGCTCCGGACAGCTTAACTATGGCTACACCTTC
CASSSGQLNYGYTF
>TRBD1|TRBJ1-1|TRBV29-1|-
TGCAGCGTCCGTGGACAGGGGGCAATTTCTGAAGCTTTCTTT
CSVRGQGAISEAFF
>TRBD2|TRBJ2-2|TRBV5-4|few
TGTGCCAGCAGCCCGGGGGGGGGCGCGGCCGGGGAGCTGTTTTTT
CASSPGGGAAGELFF
>-|TRBJ2-7|TRBV11-3|-
TGTGCCAGCAGCTTAGGTCCTAGTTCCTACGAGCAGTACTTC
CASSLGPSSYEQYF
>-|TRBJ2-2|TRBV5-1|few
TGCGCCAGCAGCTTTGAAGGGCACGGGGAGCTGTTTTTT
CASSFEGHGELFF
>TRBD1|TRBJ1-6|TRBV19|-
TGTGCCAGTGAGGACAGGGCGGGATCACCCCTCCACTTT
CASEDRAGSPLHF
>-|TRBJ1-2|TRBV10-1|-
TGCGCCAGCAGTGATCCGGGGAATGGCTATGGCTACACCTTC
CASSDPGNGYGYTF
>-|TRBJ2-7|TRBV7-8|-
TGTGCCAGCAGCCGATTAGGGGGGGGCTACGAGCAGTACTTC
CASSRLGGGYEQYF
>-|TRBJ2-3|TRBV11-3|-
TGTGCCAGCAGCTTAGCAGAGGGCACCTCAGATACGCAGTATTTT
CASSLAEGTSDTQYF
>TRBD1|TRBJ2-7|TRBV2|-
TGTGCCGGACAGGGGGACAGCCACGAGCAGTACTTC
CAGQGDSHEQYF
>-|TRBJ2-7|TRBV19|-
TGTGCCAGCTCGACAGCCGACCAGCCCTACGAGCAGTACTTC
CASSTADQPYEQYF
>-|TRBJ1-1|TRBV11-2|-
TGTGCCAGCAGCTCTACCCGGGTCTCGAACACTGAAGCTTTCTTT
CASSSTRVSNTEAFF
>-|TRBJ1-2|TRBV6-5|-
TGTGCCAGCAGTTACGGACCGCTAGCTAACTATGGCTACACCTTC
CASSYGPLANYGYTF
>-|TRBJ1-2|TRBV6-1|-
TGTGCCAGCAGAATGGGCGTGGGGACCTATGGCTACACCTTC
CASRMGVGTYGYTF
>TRBD2|TRBJ2-5|TRBV9|-
TGTGCCAGCAACCGCGGGACTAGCGGGCAAGAGACCCAGTACTTC
CASNRGTSGQETQYF
>TRBD1|TRBJ2-7|TRBV30|-
TGTGCCTGGAGAGGAAGGTTAGGGACAGCCACCTACGAGCAGTACTTC
CAWRGRLGTATYEQYF
>TRBD1|TRBJ2-2|TRBV30|-
TGTGCCTGGGTCCCCGGGACAGGGAACACCGGGGAGCTGTTTTTT
CAWVPGTGNTGELFF
>TRBD2|TRBJ2-1|TRBV11-1|-
TGTGCCAGCAGCCCTCGCGGGGGGGGGTACAATGAGCAGTTCTTC
CASSPRGGGYNEQFF
>-|TRBJ2-7|TRBV2|-
TGTGCCAGCACGGAACCCCAGCGCTACGAGCAGTACTTC
CASTEPQRYEQYF
>TRBD1|TRBJ2-5|TRBV5-1|-
TGCGCCAGCAGTCGGGACAGGGGTTTGGAGACCCAGTACTTC
CASSRDRGLETQYF
>-|TRBJ2-7|TRBV27|-
TGTGCCAGCAGTTTATCGCCAAGCTACTACGAGCAGTACTTC
CASSLSPSYYEQYF
>-|TRBJ1-5|TRBV7-6|-
TGTGCCAGCAGCTTAGGATTCGGGGCAGGTGTTCAGCCCCAGCATTTT
CASSLGFGAGVQPQHF
>TRBD2|TRBJ2-3|TRBV7-3|-
TGTGCCAGCAGCTTCGGACTAGCGGGAAGCACAGATACGCAGTATTTT
CASSFGLAGSTDTQYF
>-|TRBJ1-2|TRBV5-1|-
TGCGCCAGCAGCTGGCAGTCGGGGAACGGTGGCTACACCTTC
CASSWQSGNGGYTF
>TRBD1|TRBJ2-3|TRBV2|-
TGTGCCAGCAGTGGACAGGGGTCGACAGATACGCAGTATTTT
CASSGQGSTDTQYF
>-|TRBJ2-7|TRBV7-8|-
TGTGCCAGCAGCTTAGTAGGGCTCGAGCAGTACTTC
CASSLVGLEQYF
>-|TRBJ2-7|TRBV7-2|once
TGTGCCAGCAGCCCCGGGACCGACCTCGAGCAGTACTTC
CASSPGTDLEQYF
>TRBD1|TRBJ1-3|TRBV7-2|once
TGTGCCAGCAGCTTCGGCGGGACAGGGGGCGGTGGAAACACCATATATTTT
CASSFGGTGGGGNTIYF
>TRBD1|TRBJ1-2|TRBV4-1|-
TGCGCCAGCAGTAGGGACAGTTCTAACTATGGCTACACCTTC
CASSRDSSNYGYTF